This TCR beta chain was documented in a study of CD8 T cells in Susac syndrome. V was cut by 4 bases and J by 4 bases, with 18 bases left in between. This CDR3 has 16 amino acids. Germline values: CDR1 SGDLS, CDR2 YYNGEE. RNA in amounts of roughly 0.5 to 1 ug was reverse transcribed with random hexamers. In TCRdb, the immunoSEQ multiplex PCR reads were re-called with MiXCR into one record per CDR3 protein. The table has 210,000 or so distinct CDR3 sequences, 80% to 95% seen once. The sample consisted of CD8+ T cells from PBMCs. This sequence was found in a human donor with multiple sclerosis. The V gene is TRBV9, the J gene TRBJ2-1; D is perhaps TRBD1 or TRBD2 (7 bases each). CDR3 sequence (DNA): TGTGCCAGCAGCCAGTCAGGGGGGGGCATGTACAATGAGCAGTTCTTC. Its translation: CASSQSGGGMYNEQFF.